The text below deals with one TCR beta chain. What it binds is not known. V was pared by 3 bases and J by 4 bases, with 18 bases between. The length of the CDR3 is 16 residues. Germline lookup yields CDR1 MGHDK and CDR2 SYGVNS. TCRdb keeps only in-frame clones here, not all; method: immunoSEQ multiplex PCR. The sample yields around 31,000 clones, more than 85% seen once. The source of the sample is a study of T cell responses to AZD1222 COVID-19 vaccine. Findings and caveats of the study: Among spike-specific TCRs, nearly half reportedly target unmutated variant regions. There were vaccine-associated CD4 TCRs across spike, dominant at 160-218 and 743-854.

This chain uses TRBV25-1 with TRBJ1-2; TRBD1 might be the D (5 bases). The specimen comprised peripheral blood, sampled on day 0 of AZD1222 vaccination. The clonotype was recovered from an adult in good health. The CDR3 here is CASSDLRLGPAYGYTF. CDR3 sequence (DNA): TGTGCCAGCAGTGATCTTCGGCTGGGGCCGGCCTATGGCTACACCTTC.